This T cell receptor beta chain was recovered during a study of neurological immune-mediated disorders. Study-wide findings and caveats: No CDR3 amino acid sequences recurred among expanded clones across subjects, suggesting private repertoires in all groups. It was HTLV-1-associated myelopathy that showed the most TCR clonal expansion, while multiple sclerosis showed the least, falling below healthy controls.

With 7 bases removed from V and 5 bases from J, the gap between germline ends came to 29 bases. The CDR3 consists of 19 residues. Germline loops: CDR1 MNHNY, CDR2 SVGAGI (reference sequence). At least ten counts were recorded for this clonotype. The antigen is not known. The making of cDNA relied on 5'RACE with 10-nucleotide random UMIs. TCRdb processed the 5' RACE reads anew with MiXCR; each CDR3 protein has one entry. The sample comprises under 45,000 distinct CDR3 sequences, roughly 21% of which are singletons, and about 4.7% rests with the top ten. Stated time point: technical triplicate 3. The unsorted libraries originated from 2 million PBMCs kept at -80 C.

The rearrangement uses TRBV6-6 and TRBJ2-2, with a tentative D call TRBD2 (5 bases). The sequence was obtained from a man aged 55 to 70 with HTLV-1-associated myelopathy (HAM/TSP). The sequencing input was PBMCs. This CDR3 reads CASKGWERLDYEGTGELFF. In DNA, the CDR3 is TGTGCCAGCAAAGGTTGGGAAAGATTAGACTATGAAGGTACCGGGGAGCTGTTTTTT.